This TCR beta chain emerged from a study of cytomegalovirus exposure and HLA in healthy donors. Produced via immunoSEQ multiplex PCR; TCRdb's table is partial and in-frame only. This table has around 250,000 clones, around 89% appearing once. Worth noting for this clone: The target antigen is unknown.

Germline assignment: CDR1 SNHLY and CDR2 FYNNEI. The CDR3 has 15 residues. V shed 11 bases and J 0 bases; nucleotides not matched to a gene: 10. Study-wide points: Accounts indicate the classifier identified cytomegalovirus status with strong specificity and sensitivity.

The source material was PBMCs. The chain is built from TRBV2 and TRBJ2-3; TRBD2 aligns across 8 bases. This TCR came from a woman younger than 30 in good health and CMV-seronegative. The CDR3 sequence: CALQAGDTSTDTQYF. CDR3 nucleotide sequence: TGTGCCCTCCAAGCGGGGGACACTAGCACAGATACGCAGTATTTT.